This TCR beta chain was documented in a study of shared T cell receptors in the human thymus. Method: immunoSEQ multiplex PCR; TCRdb's copy keeps in-frame clones and lacks some. Of about 540,000 clones listed, approximately 78% were seen once; the top ten hold roughly 0.013%. Germline V gene sequence: CDR1 GTSNPN, CDR2 SVGIG (reference sequence). The CDR3 covers 15 residues. V shed 7 bases, J shed 6 bases, and the junction held 16 bases outside the gene matches. The same sample was also used in a study of human thymus T cells. That report adds: Thymic resections from corrective heart surgery supplied the tissue. Biased V and J segment usage appeared in thymus and peripheral blood. Unrelated people showed highly overlapping thymic repertoires, related research reported.

This chain joins TRBV30 and TRBJ2-3; 7 positions agree with TRBD2. The sequence came from a boy less than two years old with a congenital heart defect. Sequenced sample: thymocytes. The CDR3 here is CASNPAGRARDTQYF. DNA of the CDR3: TGTGCCTCCAACCCCGCGGGGAGGGCCAGGGATACGCAGTATTTT.